The present T cell receptor beta chain was sequenced within a study of T cell changes during pregnancy in multiple sclerosis. The CDR3 extends over 15 amino acids. Trimming removed 0 bases at V and 6 bases at J, with 12 bases between. The germline V gene encodes CDR1 MNHNY and CDR2 SVGAGI (reference sequence). The protocol was immunoSEQ multiplex PCR, while the TCRdb copy is restricted to in-frame clones and leaves out a portion. The sample includes over 65,000 clones, roughly nine tenths of them seen just once. The sequence derives from a female donor with multiple sclerosis, enrolled in a pregnancy study. The chain has TRBV6-6 and TRBJ1-3; possible D gene TRBD1, 6 bases. This material consisted of peripheral blood, taken in the second trimester of pregnancy. As DNA, the CDR3 is TGTGCCAGCAGTTACTCGAAGGCAGGGGAAAACACCATATATTTT. Translated: CASSYSKAGENTIYF.